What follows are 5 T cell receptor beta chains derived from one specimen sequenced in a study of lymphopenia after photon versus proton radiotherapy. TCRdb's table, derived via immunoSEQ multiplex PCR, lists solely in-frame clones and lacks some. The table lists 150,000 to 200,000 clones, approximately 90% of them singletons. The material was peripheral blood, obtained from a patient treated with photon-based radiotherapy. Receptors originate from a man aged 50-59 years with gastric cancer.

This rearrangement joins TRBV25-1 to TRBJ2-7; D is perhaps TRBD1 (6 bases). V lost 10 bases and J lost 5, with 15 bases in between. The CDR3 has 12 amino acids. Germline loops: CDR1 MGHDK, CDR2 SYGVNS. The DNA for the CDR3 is TGTGCCACATACTCAGGGGTGAACGAGCAGTACTTC. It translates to CATYSGVNEQYF.

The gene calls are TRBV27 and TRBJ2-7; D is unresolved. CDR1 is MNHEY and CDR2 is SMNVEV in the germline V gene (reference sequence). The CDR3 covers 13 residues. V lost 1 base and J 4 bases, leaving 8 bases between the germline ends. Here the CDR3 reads CASSLFMGYEQYF. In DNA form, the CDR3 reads TGTGCCAGCAGTTTATTCATGGGTTACGAGCAGTACTTC.

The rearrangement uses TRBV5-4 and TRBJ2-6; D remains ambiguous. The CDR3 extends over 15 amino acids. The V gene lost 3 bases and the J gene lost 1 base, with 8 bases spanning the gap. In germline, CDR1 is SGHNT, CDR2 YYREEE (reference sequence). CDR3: CASSSQASGANVLTF. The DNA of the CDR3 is TGTGCCAGCAGCTCCCAGGCGTCTGGGGCCAACGTCCTGACTTTC. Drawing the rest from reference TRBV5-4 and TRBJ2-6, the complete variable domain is ETGVTQSPTHLIKTRGQQVTLRCSSQSGHNTVSWYQQALGQGPQFIFQYYREEENGRGNFPPRFSGLQFPNYSSELNVNALELDDSALYLCASSSQASGANVLTFGAGSRLTVL.

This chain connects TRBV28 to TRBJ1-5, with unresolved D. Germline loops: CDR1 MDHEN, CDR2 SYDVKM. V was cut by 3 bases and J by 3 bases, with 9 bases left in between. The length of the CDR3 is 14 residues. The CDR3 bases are TGTGCCAGCAGTTTCGGAGGGAACAATCAGCCCCAGCATTTT. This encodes CASSFGGNNQPQHF. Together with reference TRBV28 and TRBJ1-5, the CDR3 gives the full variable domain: DVKVTQSSRYLVKRTGEKVFLECVQDMDHENMFWYRQDPGLGLRLIYFSYDVKMKEKGDIPEGYSVSREKKERFSLILESASTNQTSMYLCASSFGGNNQPQHFGDGTRLSIL.

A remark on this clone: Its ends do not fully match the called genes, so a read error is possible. This CDR3 is CASSLAGRNLNF. As DNA, the CDR3 is TGTGCCAGCAGCTTAGCAGGGCGAAACTTGAATTTT. The V gene is TRBV7-2, the J gene TRBJ2-3; unclear D gene. The CDR3 runs to 12 residues. Germline values: CDR1 SGHTA, CDR2 FQGNSA.